Shown below are 5 T cell receptor beta chains from a single sample sequenced in a study of vaccination effects on CD4 cells after COVID-19. Under the ViraFEST assay, PBMC were stimulated with viral peptide pools so that antigen-specific CD4+ T cells expanded. Sequencing was performed afterwards. CD4+ T cells were isolated after around 10 days of culture. Vaccinees lacked prior SARS-CoV-2 infection and tested negative for nucleocapsid antibodies. Their recognized antigens are unknown. Data came from immunoSEQ multiplex PCR; TCRdb stores just in-frame clones and leaves some out. The sample carries around 79,000 clones, 78% recorded once. Sample: CD4+ T cells from PBMCs cultured with SARS-CoV-2 spike peptides, taken before COVID-19 vaccination. The receptor source for this set is a human donor who received a COVID-19 vaccine.

The rearrangement links TRBV6-1 to TRBJ2-7; 10 positions agree with TRBD1. The CDR3 is 15 residues long. In germline, CDR1 is MNHNS, CDR2 SASEGT. Trimming at V came to 1 base and at J to 4 bases, leaving 4 bases not matched to a gene. This chain's CDR3 is CASSEGQGAFYEQYV. For the CDR3, the DNA is TGTGCCAGCAGTGAAGGACAGGGGGCGTTTTACGAGCAGTACGTC.

The V and J genes are TRBV6-2 or TRBV6-3 and TRBJ2-4; D is possibly TRBD2 (6 bases). CDR1 is MNHEY and CDR2 is SVGEGT in the germline V gene. V gave up 6 bases and J gave up 6 bases, with 18 bases separating them. CDR3 length: 15 amino acids. CDR3 bases: TGTGCCAGCAGCATGACGGGAGCGAATGTAAACATTCAGTACTTC. Its protein is CASSMTGANVNIQYF.

This chain links TRBV3-1 (or the pseudogene TRBV3-2) with TRBJ1-2; D might be TRBD1 (5 bases). V was pared by 3 bases and J by 1 base, with 9 bases between. This CDR3 comprises 14 residues. Germline V gene sequence: CDR1 LGHDT, CDR2 YNNKEL (reference sequence). In nucleotides, the CDR3 is TGTGCCAGCAGCCATGACAGTATTAACTATGGCTACACCTTC. It yields the protein CASSHDSINYGYTF.

The rearrangement uses TRBV11-3 and TRBJ2-2; the match to TRBD2 covers 8 bases. Germline CDR1 reads SGHNT; CDR2 reads YENEEA. The V segment lost 2 bases and the J segment 1 base; nucleotides outside the gene matches: 3. The CDR3 has 16 amino acids. The CDR3 nucleotides are TGTGCCAGCAGCTTACTACGGGGGGGGAACACCGGGGAGCTGTTTTTT. As protein: CASSLLRGGNTGELFF.

The chain carries TRBV19 and TRBJ1-5; 9 bases are shared with TRBD1. The CDR3 consists of 16 residues. Germline CDR1 and CDR2: LNHDA and SQIVND (reference sequence). V lost 5 bases and J lost 2; bases outside the gene matches: 7. In nucleotides, the CDR3 is TGTGCCAGTAGTGCCGGACAGGGGCGCCGCAATCAGCCCCAGCATTTT. Amino acids: CASSAGQGRRNQPQHF. Complete variable domain (other parts from reference TRBV19 and TRBJ1-5): DGGITQSPKYLFRKEGQNVTLSCEQNLNHDAMYWYRQDPGQGLRLIYYSQIVNDFQKGDIAEGYSVSREKKESFPLTVTSAQKNPTAFYLCASSAGQGRRNQPQHFGDGTRLSIL.